The 8 T cell receptor beta chains given below trace back to one sample, sequenced in a study of OX40 agonist ivuxolimab in advanced cancers. Clones were sequenced by immunoSEQ multiplex PCR, and TCRdb holds only the in-frame ones, with some missing. The repertoire has approximately 56,000 clones, roughly nine tenths of them found once; the top ten carry more than 13%. The specimen was CD4+ or CD8+ T cells sorted from blood, collected in a trial of the OX40 agonist ivuxolimab. The receptors come from an adult with an advanced solid tumor such as melanoma, head and neck, liver or kidney cancer.

The genes are TRBV27 and TRBJ2-5; no clear D. The V end lost 5 bases, the J end lost 5 bases, and 18 bases lay between the germline ends. CDR1 is MNHEY, CDR2 SMNVEV, per germline (reference sequence). The CDR3 runs 15 residues. As DNA, the CDR3 is TGTGCCAGCAGTCTAACTGGACCACAATGGGAGACCCAGTACTTC. Translated: CASSLTGPQWETQYF.

As DNA, the CDR3 is TGTGCCAGCAGCGGAAGAACAGGGTACGAGCAGTACTTC. Encoded protein: CASSGRTGYEQYF. The chain has TRBV9 and TRBJ2-7, with D perhaps matching TRBD1 (6 bases). Germline values: CDR1 SGDLS, CDR2 YYNGEE. The CDR3 is made up of 13 amino acids. The V end lost 3 bases, the J end lost 4 bases, and 11 bases lay between the germline ends.

This chain joins TRBV5-6 and TRBJ2-7, with a weak D call TRBD1 (5 bases). CDR3 size: 13 residues. With 0 bases removed from V and 3 bases from J, the gap between germline ends came to 7 bases. Germline CDR1 SGHDT, CDR2 YYEEEE. In DNA, the CDR3 is TGTGCCAGCAGCTTGGGACAGAACTACGAGCAGTACTTC. As protein: CASSLGQNYEQYF.

This clone was counted once. The V and J genes are TRBV4-1 and TRBJ1-4; D gene uncertain. Trimming took 0 bases from V and 8 from J, leaving 10 bases between them. This CDR3 is 14 amino acids long. The germline CDR1 and CDR2 sequences are MGHRA and YSYEKL. CDR3 amino acids: CASSQDSRREKLFF. CDR3 sequence (DNA): TGCGCCAGCAGCCAAGATTCTAGGAGGGAAAAACTGTTTTTT.

This clone appeared a single time. The chain is built from TRBV13 and TRBJ2-5, with 7 nucleotides matching TRBD1. V was pared by 1 base and J by 5 bases, with 10 bases of the junction left unmatched. Germline values: CDR1 PRHDT, CDR2 FYEKMQ (reference sequence). The CDR3 has 16 amino acids. The CDR3 DNA reads as TGTGCCAGCAGCTTAGTTGTTACAGGGGCGTGGGAGACCCAGTACTTC. This encodes CASSLVVTGAWETQYF.

The gene calls are TRBV6-6 and TRBJ2-7; the D call may be TRBD1 or TRBD2 (5 bases each). There are 13 residues in the CDR3. V dropped 7 bases and J dropped 4 bases, with 14 bases sitting between them. Germline lookup yields CDR1 MNHNY and CDR2 SVGAGI (reference sequence). The DNA of the CDR3 is TGTGCCAGCACCCAACAGAGGGGATACGAGCAGTACTTC. Protein: CASTQQRGYEQYF.

The V gene is TRBV11-2, the J gene TRBJ2-7, with D perhaps matching TRBD1 (6 bases). CDR3 length: 15 residues. V shed 1 base and J shed 2 bases, with 12 bases lying between them. CDR1 is SGHAT, CDR2 FQNNGV, per germline. CDR3 loop: CASSLGPGEAYEQYF. As DNA, the CDR3 is TGTGCCAGCAGCTTAGGGCCAGGGGAAGCCTACGAGCAGTACTTC.

J is TRBJ1-4 and V is TRBV2; D is uncertain. The CDR3 loop spans 13 amino acids. CDR1 SNHLY and CDR2 FYNNEI come from the germline V gene. The V and J ends lost 2 bases and 7 bases respectively, with 8 bases between them. The CDR3 spells CASSESTFEKLFF. In DNA form, the CDR3 reads TGTGCCAGCAGTGAATCGACATTTGAAAAACTGTTTTTT. The full variable domain, in which reference TRBV2 and TRBJ1-4 provide the parts outside the CDR3, is EPEVTQTPSHQVTQMGQEVILRCVPISNHLYFYWYRQILGQKVEFLVSFYNNEISEKSEIFDDQFSVERPDGSNFTLKIRSTKLEDSAMYFCASSESTFEKLFFGSGTQLSVL.